This T cell receptor (beta chain) emerged from a study of T cell changes during pregnancy in multiple sclerosis. The CDR3 is 13 residues long. Germline V gene data show CDR1 as LGHNA and CDR2 as YSLEER. Trimming took 3 bases from V and 2 from J, leaving 7 bases between them. Libraries were prepared by immunoSEQ multiplex PCR; TCRdb keeps only in-frame clonotypes and omits some of them. The repertoire consists of about 76,000 clones, with 90% to 95% occurring once and the leading ten covering 0.45% to 0.7%. The gene calls are TRBV4-3 and TRBJ1-1; a possible D gene is TRBD1 (5 bases). This clonotype was sampled from a female donor with multiple sclerosis, enrolled in a pregnancy study. The specimen was peripheral blood, collected in the third trimester of pregnancy. The CDR3 loop is CASSQGRNTEAFF. DNA of the CDR3: TGCGCCAGCAGCCAGGGGCGAAACACTGAAGCTTTCTTT.